This T cell receptor (beta chain) was retrieved from a study of shared clonotypes between healthy human individuals (dated by TCRdb to 2018 to 2021). Some background on the complete study: A couple of women and a few men aged 18 to 49 years were included in the cohort. For each donor, CD4 naive and CD4 memory were each run on three plates, CD8 naive on two plates, and CD8 memory on one plate. The study deeply sequenced blood TCR repertoires of several healthy adults to estimate repertoire size and the extent of clonotype sharing between individuals. Libraries were prepared and TCR repertoires were sequenced by different laboratories using diverse techniques, in order to increase sequencing depth and limit assay-specific biases. Leukapheresis yielded between about 0.94 and 10 billion PBMCs per donor. Beyond this particular receptor, the publication reports: Sampling was restricted to blood, and TCR repertoires in tissues likely differ from the TCR repertoires found in blood. The small number of donors limited the genetic and exposure-history diversity represented. Naive subsets generally had larger estimated clonotype richness than memory subsets did. Across a handful of donors, approximately 4.9% of naive CD4, roughly 3.8% of naive CD8, about 2.3% of memory CD4, and approximately 0.4% of memory CD8 clonotypes were shared. Compared with non-shared clonotypes, the clonotypes found in all four sorted-subset donors had higher generation probabilities. Rarefaction of sorted-subset datasets indicated incomplete sequencing despite the large sequencing depth. Pairwise subsampling indicated that sequencing depth was expected to affect the degree of clonotype sharing among donors.

As encoded in the germline V gene, CDR1 is MDHEN while CDR2 is SYDVKM. V drops 5 bases and J drops 5 bases, leaving 13 bases in between. Counted from cysteine to phenylalanine, this CDR3 has 15 amino acids. Only the CDR3 DNA stays, 45 bases, in frame from base 1. Donors were healthy HIV-negative adults with no recently reported acute infections or vaccinations. Only Caucasian adults living in Nashville, Tennessee, USA were represented among the donors. Magnetic negative selection was used to enrich CD4+ T cells, after which naive cells were positively selected on CD45RA and the negative fraction became the memory subset. Blood was collected by leukapheresis, and PBMCs were isolated by Ficoll-Histopaque density gradient centrifugation and then cryopreserved in liquid nitrogen vapor phase. Purity and quantity of every magnetically sorted T cell population were checked by analytical flow cytometry. Each sorted fraction had its genomic DNA isolated and then quantified by UV absorbance on a Nanodrop 2000c.

Note on this clone: What this receptor recognizes is not known. There are no base qualities to consult, and no much larger clone falls within one base.

TCR CDR3 regions were amplified from genomic DNA by multiplex PCR using the deep immunoSEQ assay. Extracted genomic DNA from each cell subset was distributed evenly across all wells of several immunoSEQ 96-well plates, and each plate was treated as a replicate. For sorted subsets, approximately 210 ng genomic DNA, equal to 25,000 to 35,000 T cell genomes, was loaded into each replicate PCR. Purified libraries were quantified with a Qubit 3.0 fluorometer, sized on a Bioanalyzer 2100, and re-quantified with the KAPA Library Quantification kit. Every immunoSEQ 96-well plate was sequenced on a dedicated single-read 150-cycle Illumina NextSeq 550 flow cell. As for the original processing: The immunoSEQ output contained only junctional sequences without quality scores, so filtering could not match that applied to full-length reads. To assign V/J genes and CDR3, sequences were annotated using PyIR, a Python wrapper for IgBLAST v1.9, with IMGT germline references. Reads with weak V/J assignments (E-value above 1e-6), missing CDR3, stop codons, out-of-frame junctions, or ambiguous translated residues were removed. V3J clonotypes were defined by identical inferred V gene, J gene, and CDR3 amino acid sequence. Percentage overlap between repertoires was calculated by dividing the number of shared unique clonotypes by the size of the smaller repertoire. Three approaches were used to assess repertoire richness: RTK rarefaction, the Chao1 estimator, and Recon v2.1 estimates of unobserved clonotypes. For all TCRbeta clonotypes obtained by the gDNA method from four donors, generation probabilities were computed with OLGA. TCRdb provides this immuneACCESS table in a form limited to in-frame rearrangements. Some clones are lacking; in checked studies, under half of them reflect an unresolved V gene, and why the rest are absent is not known. D and trimming were read from the DNA, whereas the V and J calls and clone size are those reported in that table. In this sample the table shows about 1 million clones, around 76% of which occur a single time. The ten largest clones capture 1.4% to 1.5% of the sample.

Recombination linked TRBV28 to TRBJ1-6; D gene: possibly TRBD1, on 6 matching bases. The sequence was obtained from a man aged 18 to 35 in good health. The sample comprised memory CD4+ T cells sorted from blood. The cell subset or site label here, explained by the study, means: CD45RA-negative fraction. The CDR3 here reads CASSGGDRNNSPLHF. The nucleotides are TGTGCCAGCAGTGGCGGAGACAGGAATAATTCACCCCTCCACTTT.